The T cell receptor beta chain described here comes from a study of blood T cell repertoires in COVID-19. Study details: Samples taken during acute and convalescent COVID-19 were collected in the United States, Italy and Spain. The analysed material was cDNA or gDNA that came from T cells, B-cell-depleted T cells, or PBMCs.

This clone was recorded once. In the authors' workflow: Estimated nucleated cell counts came from reference gene primer amplification. Sequencing was performed with immunoSEQ multiplex PCR; in TCRdb, only in-frame clones are kept and a portion is missing. Clonal size and the V and J genes are those of that table, whereas D and trimming came from the DNA. The sample shows 150,000 to 190,000 clones, 80% to 90% of them seen only once. Germline V gene data show CDR1 as LGHDT and CDR2 as YNNKEL (reference sequence). V lost 1 base and J 5 bases, leaving 7 bases between the germline ends. The CDR3 has 13 residues.

The gene calls are TRBV3-1 (or the pseudogene TRBV3-2) and TRBJ2-3; D possibly corresponds to TRBD2 (6 bases). This receptor was taken from a woman aged 40 to 55 with acute or convalescent COVID-19. The sequenced sample was peripheral blood. The CDR3 DNA reads as TGTGCCAGCAGCCAAGCGGGAGAAGATACGCAGTATTTT. It specifies CASSQAGEDTQYF.